This TCR beta chain comes out of a study of blood T cell repertoires in COVID-19. Study background: Sources were T cells, B-cell-depleted T cells, or PBMCs; the material itself was cDNA or gDNA.

Using immunoSEQ multiplex PCR, the repertoire was profiled, and TCRdb retains in-frame clones only, with some absent. The sample has 75,000 to 100,000 clones; about 80% are singletons. This clone appeared once. The CDR3 length is 18 residues. What was sequenced was peripheral blood. The chain recombines TRBV21-1 with TRBJ2-7; TRBD1 reflects the table's D call only, with no check against the DNA. TRBV21-1 is a recognized pseudogene. The receptor was isolated from a man aged 65 to 79 with acute or convalescent COVID-19. CDR3 in amino acids: CASSKQLPNRDRAHEQYF. CDR3 nucleotides: TGTGCCAGCAGCAAACAACTACCCAACCGGGACAGGGCCCACGAGCAGTACTTC.